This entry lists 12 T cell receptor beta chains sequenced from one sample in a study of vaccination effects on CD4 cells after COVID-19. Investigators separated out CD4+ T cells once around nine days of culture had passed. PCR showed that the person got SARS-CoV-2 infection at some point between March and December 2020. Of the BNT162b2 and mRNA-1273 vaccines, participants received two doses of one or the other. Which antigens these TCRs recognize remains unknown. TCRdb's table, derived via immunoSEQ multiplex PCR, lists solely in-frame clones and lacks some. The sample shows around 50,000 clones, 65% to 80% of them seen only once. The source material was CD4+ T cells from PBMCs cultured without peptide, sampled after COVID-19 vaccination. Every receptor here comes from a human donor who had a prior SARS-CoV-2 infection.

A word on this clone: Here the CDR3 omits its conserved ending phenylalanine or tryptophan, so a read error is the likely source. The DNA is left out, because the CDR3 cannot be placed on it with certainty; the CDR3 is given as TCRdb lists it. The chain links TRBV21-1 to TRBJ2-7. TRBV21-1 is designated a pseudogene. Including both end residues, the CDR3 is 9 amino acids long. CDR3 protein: CASSEYNLG.

The CDR3 DNA follows: TGTGCCAGCAGCCGCGAACAGGGGGCCGGGGAGCTGTTTTTT. It translates to CASSREQGAGELFF. V usage is TRBV6-4 and J usage is TRBJ2-2, with TRBD1 matching over 8 bases. J lost 6 bases, V lost 6 bases, and 6 bases had no gene match. Germline V gene data show CDR1 as MRHNA and CDR2 as SNTAGT. The CDR3 runs 14 residues.

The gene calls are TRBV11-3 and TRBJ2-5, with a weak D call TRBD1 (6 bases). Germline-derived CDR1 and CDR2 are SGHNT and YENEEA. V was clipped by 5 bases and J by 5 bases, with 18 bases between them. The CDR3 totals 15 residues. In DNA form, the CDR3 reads TGTGCCAGCAGCAACAGAGGGACACATCGGGAGACCCAGTACTTC. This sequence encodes CASSNRGTHRETQYF.

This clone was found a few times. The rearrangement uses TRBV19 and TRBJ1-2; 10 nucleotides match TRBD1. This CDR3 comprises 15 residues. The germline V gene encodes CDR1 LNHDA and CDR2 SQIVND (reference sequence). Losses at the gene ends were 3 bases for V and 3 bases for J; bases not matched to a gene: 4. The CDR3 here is CASSIRTGGDYGYTF. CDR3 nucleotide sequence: TGTGCCAGTAGTATCAGGACAGGGGGTGACTATGGCTACACCTTC.

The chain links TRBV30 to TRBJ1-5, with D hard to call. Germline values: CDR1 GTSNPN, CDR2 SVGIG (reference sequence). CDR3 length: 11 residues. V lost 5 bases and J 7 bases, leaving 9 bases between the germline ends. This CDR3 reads CAWDEGQPQHF. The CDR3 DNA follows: TGTGCCTGGGACGAGGGCCAGCCCCAGCATTTT.

CDR3 residues: CATSDPTLTGKGSYNEQFF. CDR3 sequence (DNA): TGTGCCACCAGTGACCCTACCCTGACAGGGAAAGGCTCCTACAATGAGCAGTTCTTC. The J gene is TRBJ2-1, the V gene TRBV24-1, with 7 bases that match TRBD1. This CDR3 has 19 residues. The trim removed 4 bases at V and 0 bases at J, leaving 14 bases unmatched. The germline V gene has CDR1 KGHDR and CDR2 SFDVKD.

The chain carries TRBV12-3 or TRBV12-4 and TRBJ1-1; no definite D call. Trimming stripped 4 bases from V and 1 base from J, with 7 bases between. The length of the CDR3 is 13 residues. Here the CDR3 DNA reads TGTGCCAGCAGTTGGGAGGAGAACACTGAAGCTTTCTTT. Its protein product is CASSWEENTEAFF.

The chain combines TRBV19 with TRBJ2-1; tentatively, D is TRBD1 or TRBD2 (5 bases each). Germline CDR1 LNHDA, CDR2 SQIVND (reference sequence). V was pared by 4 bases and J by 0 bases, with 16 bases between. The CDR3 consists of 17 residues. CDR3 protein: CASSKRDRSSSYNEQFF. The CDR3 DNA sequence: TGTGCCAGTAGTAAACGGGACCGTTCGAGCTCCTACAATGAGCAGTTCTTC.

The CDR3 loop is CASSVPSTGGEAFF. CDR3 bases: TGTGCCAGCAGCGTCCCATCAACAGGTGGTGAAGCTTTCTTT. The chain carries TRBV9 and TRBJ1-1, with D tentatively TRBD1 (5 bases). This CDR3 is built from 14 residues. The germline V gene encodes CDR1 SGDLS and CDR2 YYNGEE. V lost 2 bases and J 7 bases, leaving 15 bases between the germline ends. The variable domain in full, completed from reference TRBV9 and TRBJ1-1, reads DSGVTQTPKHLITATGQRVTLRCSPRSGDLSVYWYQQSLDQGLQFLIQYYNGEERAKGNILERFSAQQFPDLHSELNLSSLELGDSALYFCASSVPSTGGEAFFGQGTRLTVV.

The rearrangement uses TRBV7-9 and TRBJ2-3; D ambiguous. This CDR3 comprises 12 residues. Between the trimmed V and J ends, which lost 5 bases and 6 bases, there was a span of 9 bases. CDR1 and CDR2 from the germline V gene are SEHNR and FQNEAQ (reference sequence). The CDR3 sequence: CASSQTVDTQYF. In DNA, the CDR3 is TGTGCCAGCAGCCAGACGGTGGATACGCAGTATTTT. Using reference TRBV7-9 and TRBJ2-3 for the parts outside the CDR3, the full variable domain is DTGVSQNPRHKITKRGQNVTFRCDPISEHNRLYWYRQTLGQGPEFLTYFQNEAQLEKSRLLSDRFSAERPKGSFSTLEIQRTEQGDSAMYLCASSQTVDTQYFGPGTRLTVL.

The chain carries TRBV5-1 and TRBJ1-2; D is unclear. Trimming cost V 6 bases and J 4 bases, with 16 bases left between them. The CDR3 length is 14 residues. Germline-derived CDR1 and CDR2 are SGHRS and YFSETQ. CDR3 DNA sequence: TGCGCCAGCACCCCTGAGGGAGGGTCCTATGGCTACACCTTC. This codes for CASTPEGGSYGYTF.

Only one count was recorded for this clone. The CDR3 bases are TGCGCCAGCAGCTCCCGCGTCGACCACACCGGGGAGCTGTTTTTT. It translates to CASSSRVDHTGELFF. The rearrangement uses TRBV5-1 and TRBJ2-2; no definite D call. The length of the CDR3 is 15 residues. Germline values: CDR1 SGHRS, CDR2 YFSETQ. V dropped 3 bases and J dropped 3 bases, with 12 bases sitting between them.